This record covers a single TCR beta chain. These data come from a study of shared clonotypes between healthy human individuals. Using immunoSEQ multiplex PCR, the repertoire was profiled, and TCRdb retains in-frame clones only, with some absent. The sample lists millions of clones; 85% to 95% were seen once. This CDR3 spans 14 amino acids. V was trimmed by 0 bases and J by 4 bases, leaving 8 bases between them. Germline V lookup: CDR1 SGHRS, CDR2 YFSETQ. The sequencing sample was made of naive CD4+ T cells sorted from blood. Noted subset: CD45RA+ positively selected. The rearrangement uses TRBV5-1 and TRBJ1-3; D is unclear. The TCR originated in a young man in good health. This CDR3 is CASSLGVAGNTIYF. The CDR3, as DNA: TGCGCCAGCAGCTTGGGGGTGGCCGGAAACACCATATATTTT.